This entry concerns a single T cell receptor beta chain. Its specificity is not known. The data belong to a study of blood T cells in healthy people across ages. Study results and limitations: A roughly linear fall in TCR beta diversity per million T cells was seen with increasing age.

A second PCR of about 7 to 12 cycles used a sample-barcoded 5' primer and a J-beta primer mix. Using its own MiXCR run on the 5' RACE reads, TCRdb lists one record per CDR3 protein. The table shows 1,500,000 or so distinct CDR3 sequences, with roughly 43% occurring only once. There are 13 residues in the CDR3. V was clipped by 6 bases and J by 0 bases, with 9 bases between them. Germline V gives CDR1 MNHEY, CDR2 SVGEGT. The clonotype was recovered from a woman aged 18-29 years in good health. Sequencing input: blood. The chain couples TRBV6-2 or TRBV6-3 to TRBJ2-7, with a tentative D call TRBD2 (6 bases). The CDR3 DNA follows: TGTGCCAGCAGGGCGGGGCACTCCTACGAGCAGTACTTC. Translated, it gives CASRAGHSYEQYF.